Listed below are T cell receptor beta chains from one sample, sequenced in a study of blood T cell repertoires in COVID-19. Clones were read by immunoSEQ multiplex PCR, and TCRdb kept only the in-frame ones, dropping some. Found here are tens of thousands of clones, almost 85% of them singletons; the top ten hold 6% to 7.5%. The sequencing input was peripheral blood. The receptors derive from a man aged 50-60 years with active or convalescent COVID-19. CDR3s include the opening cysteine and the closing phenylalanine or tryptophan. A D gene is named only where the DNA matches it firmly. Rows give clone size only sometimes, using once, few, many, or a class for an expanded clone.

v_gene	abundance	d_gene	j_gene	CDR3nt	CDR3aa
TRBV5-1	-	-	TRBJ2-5	TGCGCCAGCACCAATCATTTACAGGGTTCCCAAGAGACCCAGTACTTC	CASTNHLQGSQETQYF
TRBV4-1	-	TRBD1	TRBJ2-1	TGCGCCAGCACCAGAGGGGGGGTGACAGGGGGCGATGAGCAGTTCTTC	CASTRGGVTGGDEQFF
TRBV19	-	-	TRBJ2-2	TGTGCCAGTAGTCCATTGGCGGGAGGGGAGCTGTTTTTT	CASSPLAGGELFF
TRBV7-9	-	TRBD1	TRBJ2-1	TGTGCCAGCAGCCAGGGGACAGTCGAGCAGTTCTTC	CASSQGTVEQFF
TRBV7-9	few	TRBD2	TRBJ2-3	TGTGCCAGCAGCCGGCGGGGGGGCCTCGATACGCAGTATTTT	CASSRRGGLDTQYF
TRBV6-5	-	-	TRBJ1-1	TGTGCCAGCCGGGAGGGTCACACTGAAGCTTTCTTT	CASREGHTEAFF
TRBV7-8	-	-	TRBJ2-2	TGTGCCAGCAGCCCACAGGCTGGGGCGAACACCGGGGAGCTGTTTTTT	CASSPQAGANTGELFF
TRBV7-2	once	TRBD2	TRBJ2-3	TGTGCCAGCAGCTCAGTAGCGGGGGGGCCAGATACGCAGTATTTT	CASSSVAGGPDTQYF
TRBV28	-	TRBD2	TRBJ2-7	TGTGCCAGCAGTTCCTGGGGGGGAACGATCGAGCAGTACTTC	CASSSWGGTIEQYF
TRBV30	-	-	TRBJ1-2	TGTGCCTGGAGAGATACAGGGCCGAAGAATGGCTACACCTTC	CAWRDTGPKNGYTF
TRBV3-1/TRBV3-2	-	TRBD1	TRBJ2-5	TGTGCCAGCAGCCAAGTGACAGGGCTTTACCAAGAGACCCAGTACTTC	CASSQVTGLYQETQYF
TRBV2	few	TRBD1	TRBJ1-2	TGTGCCAGCAGTGAAGGGGGACAGGGCTATGGCTACACCTTC	CASSEGGQGYGYTF
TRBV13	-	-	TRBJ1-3	TGTGCCAGCAGCAGGACAGAGATCTCTGGAAACACCATATATTTT	CASSRTEISGNTIYF
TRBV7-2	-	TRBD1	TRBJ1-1	TGTGCCAGCAGCTTAGGGGACAGGCGGAACACTGAAGCTTTCTTT	CASSLGDRRNTEAFF
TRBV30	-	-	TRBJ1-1	TGTGCCTGGAGTGATTACTTTACTGAAGCTTTCTTT	CAWSDYFTEAFF
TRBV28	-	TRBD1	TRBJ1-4	TGTGCCAGCAGCACAGGGGGCAGGGATGAAAAACTGTTTTTT	CASSTGGRDEKLFF
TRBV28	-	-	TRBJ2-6	TGTGCCAGCAGTTCGGGGGTTAGAGCAGGGGCCAACGTCCTGACTTTC	CASSSGVRAGANVLTF
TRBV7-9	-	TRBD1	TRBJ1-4	TGTGCCAGCAGCCCTCCGGGACAGGGGCAGGAAAAACTGTTTTTT	CASSPPGQGQEKLFF
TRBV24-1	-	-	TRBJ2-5	TGTGCCACCAGTGTGGCAGGGGCCCCGCAAGAGACCCAGTACTTC	CATSVAGAPQETQYF
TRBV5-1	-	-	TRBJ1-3	TGCGCCAGCAGCTTGGCGGGTGGGGCTCTTGGAAACACCATATATTTT	CASSLAGGALGNTIYF
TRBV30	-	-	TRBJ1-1	TGTGCCTGGAGCCTGGGGCGCATGAACACTGAAGCTTTCTTT	CAWSLGRMNTEAFF
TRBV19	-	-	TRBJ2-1	TGTGCCAGTAAAAGTGGGGGGATGTACAATGAGCAGTTCTTC	CASKSGGMYNEQFF
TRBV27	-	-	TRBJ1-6	TGTGCCAGCAGTTTAGAGGTAACCGTTAATTCACCCCTCCACTTT	CASSLEVTVNSPLHF
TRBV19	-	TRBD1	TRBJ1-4	TGTGCCAGTAGTTCGCTCGGACAGGCCGGTAATGAAAAACTGTTTTTT	CASSSLGQAGNEKLFF
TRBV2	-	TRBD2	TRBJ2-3	TGTGCCAGCAGTGCTCGGACTAGCGGGGGCACAGATACGCAGTATTTT	CASSARTSGGTDTQYF
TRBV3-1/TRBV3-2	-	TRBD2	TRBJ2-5	TGTGCCGGAAGGGCTAGCGGCCAAGAGACCCAGTACTTC	CAGRASGQETQYF
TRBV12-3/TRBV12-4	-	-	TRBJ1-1	TGTGCCAGCAGCAGGACAGCGAACACTGAAGCTTTCTTT	CASSRTANTEAFF
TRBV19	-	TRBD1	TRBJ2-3	TGTGCCAGTATGGACAGGACAGATACGCAGTATTTT	CASMDRTDTQYF
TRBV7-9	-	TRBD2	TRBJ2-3	TGTGCCAGCAGCCAGCAGGGGACTAGCGGGGGGTCAGATACGCAGTATTTT	CASSQQGTSGGSDTQYF
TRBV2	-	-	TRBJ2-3	TGTGCCAGCAGCCAAACGACAGGCCCCACCATCACAGATACGCAGTATTTT	CASSQTTGPTITDTQYF
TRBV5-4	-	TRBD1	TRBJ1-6	TGTGCCAGCAGCGTCCGGGACAGGTCCTATTCACCCCTCCACTTT	CASSVRDRSYSPLHF
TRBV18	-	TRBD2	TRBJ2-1	TGTGCCAGCTCACCTGTAGCGGGGGGTGACAATGAGCAGTTCTTC	CASSPVAGGDNEQFF
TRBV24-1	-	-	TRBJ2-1	TGTGCCACCAGTGATTTGGGCAAGTACAATGAGCAGTTCTTC	CATSDLGKYNEQFF
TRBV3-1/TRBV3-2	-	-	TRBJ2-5	TGTGCCAGCAGGACTGCGGGGAGACAAGAGACCCAGTACTTC	CASRTAGRQETQYF
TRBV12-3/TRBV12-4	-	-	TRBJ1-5	TGTGCCAGCAGTTCACTAGGCGGGCAGCCCCAGCATTTT	CASSSLGGQPQHF
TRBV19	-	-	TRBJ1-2	TGTGCCAGTAGTATTACACCTAACTATGGCTACACCTTC	CASSITPNYGYTF